This TCR beta chain is drawn from a study of a mutant IDH1 vaccine in newly diagnosed glioma. As for the study in general: Males made up about 60% and females around 38% of treated patients, whose mean age was roughly 40 years. Patients' prior therapy spanned radiotherapy, temozolomide, or both; most underwent both.

Worth noting for this clone: Its target is unknown.

Measured with immunoSEQ multiplex PCR; TCRdb has only the in-frame clones, and not every one. The data show roughly 60,000 clones, approximately 85% seen once. Time point denoted: week 23, last vaccination. Vaccination used 300 ug of mutant IDH1 20-mer peptide per dose, with topical imiquimod. Tumors from donors were new WHO grade 3 or 4 IDH1-mutant astrocytomas with ATRX loss. Whole-study findings and limits: Any relationship between pseudoprogression and changes in top peripheral T cell clonotypes seemed absent.

Sample: PBMCs, taken from a glioma patient whose treatment included an IDH1 peptide vaccine. This receptor was identified in a man younger than 45 with glioma.

CDR3 in DNA: TGTGCCAGCACGGCGGGGGGGCCGAGGACCGGGGAGCTGTTTTTT. It specifies CASTAGGPRTGELFF. J is TRBJ2-2 and V is TRBV9, with 9 bases identical to TRBD2. Trimming at V came to 6 bases and at J to 5 bases, leaving 8 bases not matched to a gene. Germline CDR1 is SGDLS and CDR2 is YYNGEE. This CDR3 spans 15 amino acids.